This is a list of T cell receptor beta chains from one sample in a study of cytomegalovirus exposure and HLA in healthy donors. Sequencing used immunoSEQ multiplex PCR; TCRdb keeps in-frame clones, though not all of them. The sample lists some 100,000 clones; 70% to 80% were seen once. The specimen sequenced was PBMCs. The source is a human donor in good health. Both conserved end residues are trimmed from each CDR3. The order of the fields is J gene, V gene, CDR3 length, CDR3 protein.

TRBJ2-3	TRBV6-5	9	ASGTGGSQY
TRBJ2-5	TRBV4-3	14	ASSLEAGGLGETQY
TRBJ2-3	TRBV6-1	11	ASSDAGADTQY
TRBJ2-7	TRBV19	14	ASSNQVGLATYEQY
TRBJ1-1	TRBV30	11	AWSIGHRAAAF
TRBJ1-3	TRBV5-6	14	ASSLRIKLTGNTIY
TRBJ2-6	TRBV7-9	16	ASSLVQGLLAGANVLT
TRBJ2-5	TRBV11-1	12	ASSSLAPQETQY
TRBJ2-7	TRBV11-1	13	ASSLDRLGSYEQY
TRBJ1-4	TRBV18	14	ASSPVGAATNEKLF
TRBJ2-7	TRBV6-5	12	ASSTGLAYHEQY
TRBJ1-2	TRBV5-5	9	ASSNPVDYT
TRBJ1-5	TRBV28	14	ASSLWTGGLLQPQH
TRBJ1-2	TRBV5-6	11	ASSLAGNYGYT
TRBJ2-1	TRBV28	15	ASRTFGGQGSYNEQF
TRBJ1-4	TRBV5-1	12	ASSSSGVDEKLF
TRBJ2-2	TRBV2	16	ASRAGTSGRARTGELF
TRBJ2-2	TRBV27	14	ASSSPTRQATGELF
TRBJ1-3	TRBV7-6	14	ASSQGGGNSGNTIY
TRBJ2-7	TRBV5-6	12	ASSFPGTGGEQY
TRBJ2-3	TRBV19	15	ASSLGTGIPTRNTQY
TRBJ1-1	TRBV7-9	11	ASSLGRASEAF
TRBJ1-5	TRBV2	13	ASSNTGGSNQPQH
TRBJ1-1	TRBV7-2	12	ASSPTGGGTEAF
TRBJ2-2	TRBV4-2	15	ASSSQQGATNTGELF
TRBJ1-3	TRBV28	13	ASSLSQVPGNTIY
TRBJ1-1	TRBV5-1	12	ASRFDLRNTEAF
TRBJ2-3	TRBV5-1	16	ASSLPGTRGTETDTQY
TRBJ2-5	TRBV19	12	ASSRDRGMETQY